A selection of T cell receptor beta chains follows, all from one sample in a study of CXCR3-negative and CXCR3-positive naive CD8 T cells. TCRdb reprocessed the 5' RACE reads, with one entry per CDR3 protein and no DNA. The sample spans fewer than 90,000 distinct CDR3 sequences; the ten largest clones claim about 0.62%. The sample comprised naive CXCR3+ CD8+ T cells from blood. These receptor sequences come from a human donor in good health. Some clones in this sample may be carry-over from other donors' samples. Both conserved end residues are part of each CDR3. Each record gives: CDR3 length, J gene, V gene, CDR3 protein.

length: 13
J: TRBJ2-1
V: TRBV29-1
CDR3: CSVRTGLRDEQFF

length: 16
J: TRBJ2-1
V: TRBV4-1
CDR3: CASSQTGTQFYNEQFF

length: 14
J: TRBJ2-2
V: TRBV12-3/TRBV12-4
CDR3: CASSREQQGRELFF

length: 15
J: TRBJ2-1
V: TRBV20-1
CDR3: CSALGQGPSYNEQFF

length: 13
J: TRBJ1-4
V: TRBV9
CDR3: CASSTQGDEKLFF

length: 17
J: TRBJ2-7
V: TRBV12-3/TRBV12-4
CDR3: CASSLAIGPKQGYEQYF

length: 15
J: TRBJ2-6
V: TRBV4-1
CDR3: CASSQLKAGANVLTF

length: 13
J: TRBJ2-5
V: TRBV7-3
CDR3: CASSSQGPATQYF

length: 14
J: TRBJ2-5
V: TRBV7-2
CDR3: CASSLASRAETQYF

length: 15
J: TRBJ1-6
V: TRBV2
CDR3: CASSERRTYNSPLHF

length: 14
J: TRBJ2-7
V: TRBV12-3/TRBV12-4
CDR3: CASSLGAAAYEQYF

length: 14
J: TRBJ1-2
V: TRBV12-3/TRBV12-4
CDR3: CASSPNGYIYGYTF

length: 16
J: TRBJ1-5
V: TRBV12-2
CDR3: CASRLVGRQGSQPQHF

length: 15
J: TRBJ2-3
V: TRBV7-6
CDR3: CASSLAQYNADTQYF

length: 15
J: TRBJ2-5
V: TRBV11-2
CDR3: CASSLHRMYQETQYF

length: 13
J: TRBJ1-4
V: TRBV3-1
CDR3: CASIGGRNEKLFF

length: 15
J: TRBJ2-2
V: TRBV28
CDR3: CASSHREGSTGELFF

length: 14
J: TRBJ2-7
V: TRBV7-6
CDR3: CASSSGDGSYEQYF

length: 16
J: TRBJ2-5
V: TRBV20-1
CDR3: CSAKTVAGGQQETQYF

length: 16
J: TRBJ2-5
V: TRBV9
CDR3: CASSAQSSGTQETQYF

length: 15
J: TRBJ1-5
V: TRBV28
CDR3: CASGGAEYSNQPQHF

length: 14
J: TRBJ1-1
V: TRBV20-1
CDR3: CSASFGALNTEAFF

length: 14
J: TRBJ2-1
V: TRBV12-3/TRBV12-4
CDR3: CASSFVGAYNEQFF

length: 15
J: TRBJ1-1
V: TRBV28
CDR3: CASSPRQSLNTEAFF

length: 16
J: TRBJ1-5
V: TRBV6-5
CDR3: CASRDRAGGSNQPQHF

length: 14
J: TRBJ2-7
V: TRBV27
CDR3: CASSPTGTGYEQYF